The 9 T cell receptor beta chains reported below all come from one sample, sequenced in a study of blood T cell repertoires in COVID-19. Measured with immunoSEQ multiplex PCR; TCRdb has only the in-frame clones, and not every one. Of 90,000 to 110,000 clones listed, 81% are singletons. Sequencing used peripheral blood. These receptors all come from a man aged 80 or over with acute or convalescent COVID-19.

The chain has TRBV27 and TRBJ2-7, with D possibly being TRBD1 (6 bases). With 6 bases removed from V and 2 bases from J, the gap between germline ends came to 8 bases. Germline CDR1 reads MNHEY; CDR2 reads SMNVEV (reference sequence). CDR3 length: 12 residues. The CDR3 protein is CASRTGPYEQYF. CDR3 DNA: TGTGCCAGCAGAACAGGGCCCTACGAGCAGTACTTC.

This clone showed up just once. The chain recombines TRBV5-1 with TRBJ2-5; 7 nucleotides line up with TRBD1. Germline CDR1 SGHRS, CDR2 YFSETQ. The CDR3 totals 17 residues. V was clipped by 3 bases and J by 1 base; unmatched bases: 12. The CDR3 spells CASSSHISGQVQETQYF. CDR3 in DNA: TGCGCCAGCAGCTCGCACATTTCCGGACAGGTCCAAGAGACCCAGTACTTC.

This chain joins TRBV7-2 and TRBJ1-5; tentative D call: TRBD1 (6 bases). Trimming removed 5 bases at V and 3 bases at J, with 11 bases between. The CDR3 sequence is 14 residues long. The germline V gene encodes CDR1 SGHTA and CDR2 FQGNSA. The CDR3 DNA is TGTGCCAGCAGCCTCGGACAGAACAATCAGCCCCAGCATTTT. This encodes CASSLGQNNQPQHF.

The chain is built from TRBV6-1 and TRBJ2-7, with a possible D match to TRBD1 (6 bases). Trimming removed 0 bases from V and 5 bases from J, with 20 bases in between. Germline-derived CDR1 and CDR2 are MNHNS and SASEGT. The CDR3 contains 17 residues. CDR3 residues: CASSEAGGARVLNEQYF. The DNA of the CDR3 is TGTGCCAGCAGTGAAGCAGGGGGAGCCAGGGTCCTGAACGAGCAGTACTTC.

The chain combines TRBV30 with TRBJ2-2, with TRBD2 matching 11 bases. With 5 bases clipped from V and 7 bases from J, the junction kept 6 bases outside the gene matches. The CDR3 is 14 amino acids. CDR1 is GTSNPN, CDR2 SVGIG, per germline (reference sequence). DNA for the CDR3: TGTGCCTGGTCCGGGACTAGCGGCCTCGGGGAGCTGTTTTTT. Protein sequence: CAWSGTSGLGELFF. The full variable domain, rest sourced from reference TRBV30 and TRBJ2-2, is SQTIHQWPATLVQPVGSPLSLECTVEGTSNPNLYWYRQAAGRGLQLLFYSVGIGQISSEVPQNLSASRPQDRQFILSSKKLLLSDSGFYLCAWSGTSGLGELFFGEGSRLTVL.

This chain links TRBV10-3 with TRBJ2-7; 10 bases map to TRBD1. Unmatched junction bases numbered 4, after V lost 5 bases and J lost 6 bases. Germline-derived CDR1 and CDR2 are ENHRY and SYGVKD. CDR3 length equals 13 residues. The CDR3 nucleotides are TGTGCCATCAGTAGGACAGGGGGTGGCGAGCAGTACTTC. It translates to CAISRTGGGEQYF.

This clone was seen once. The chain carries TRBV6-5 and TRBJ2-7; D is possibly TRBD1 (6 bases). CDR3 size: 13 residues. CDR1 and CDR2 (germline): MNHEY, SVGAGI. V gave up 7 bases and J gave up 5 bases, with 15 bases separating them. In DNA, the CDR3 is TGTGCCAGCATCAATAATCAGGGGAACGAGCAGTACTTC. This codes for CASINNQGNEQYF.

The rearrangement joins TRBV12-5 to TRBJ2-6; no clear D. Germline V gene sequence: CDR1 LGHNT, CDR2 FRNRAP. There are 15 residues in the CDR3. V shed 2 bases and J shed 4 bases, with 9 bases lying between them. The chain's CDR3 is CASGLNTPGANVLTF. The CDR3 bases are TGTGCTAGTGGTTTGAACACCCCCGGGGCCAACGTCCTGACTTTC.

The rearrangement joins TRBV5-1 to TRBJ1-5, with 7 positions matching TRBD1. Germline V gene sequence: CDR1 SGHRS, CDR2 YFSETQ. The CDR3 contains 14 residues. Unmatched junction bases numbered 5, after V lost 4 bases and J lost 4 bases. The DNA for the CDR3 is TGCGCCAGCAGCCCAGGGACAGCTAATCAGCCCCAGCATTTT. Translated: CASSPGTANQPQHF.